Here is one TCR beta chain with its context. Its binding antigen is unknown. The input lacks base qualities; no much larger clone sits a single base away. V is cut by 6 bases and J by 0 bases, and the space between the germline ends is 24 bases. The germline V gene supplies CDR1 MNHEY and CDR2 SVGEGT. The CDR3 has 18 amino acids, counting the end cysteine and phenylalanine. Kept here is only the CDR3 DNA, which spans 54 bases and is read in frame from base 1. The immunoSEQ Assay, a bias-controlled multiplex PCR, was used to amplify TCRbeta CDR3 regions from genomic DNA. The paper's processing steps were these. The number of nucleated cells in each sample was estimated by amplification of reference gene primers within the assay. Sequence reads were collapsed and filtered to measure the absolute abundance of every unique TCRbeta CDR3 rearrangement. For each sample, productive Simpson clonality was calculated as the square root of Simpson's diversity index over productive rearrangements. Imported from immuneACCESS, the table was reduced by TCRdb to in-frame sequences with V and J called. These copies leave out some clones; in studies compared against another copy, an unresolved V gene accounts for under half, and the cause of the remainder is not known. Clonal size and the V and J genes are those of that table, whereas D and trimming came from the DNA. This sample gives about 280,000 clones in total; 70% to 90% of them show up just once. The top ten hold over 2% of the sample.

The data derive from a study of blood T cell repertoires in COVID-19 (TCRdb year 2020). The study in broad terms: ImmuneRACE Cohort 3 recovered participants were defined by two consecutive negative NP/OP PCR tests, healthcare professional clearance, or symptom resolution. A de-identified subject ID, COVID-19 status, age in years and sex were almost always included in the sample metadata. The prospective study material was composed of cDNA or gDNA derived from T cells, B-cell-depleted T cells, or PBMCs. Deeply sampled blood TCRbeta repertoires from subjects exposed to, actively infected with, or recovered from COVID-19 were included in the dataset. The collaborator samples originated in the United States, Italy and Spain and spanned the acute and convalescent phases of COVID-19. The samples were drawn from two sources: the first 160 participants of the ongoing ImmuneRACE study, and fewer than 1,500 subjects contributed by 6 global collaborators. Where available, HLA class I and class II types were obtained from metadata supplied by the sample provider rather than from assay-based typing. The repertoires were released in a freely available public database meant as a resource for research on the immune response to SARS-CoV-2.

Participants in the prospective study were enrolled through a virtual design, were aged roughly 18 to 100 years, and lived in 20 to 30 United States geographic areas. To assign participants to cohorts, the prospective study relied on clinical history that participants themselves reported in a screening survey and a study questionnaire. Mobile phlebotomists in the prospective study collected whole blood, serum and a nasopharyngeal or oropharyngeal swab from every participant. Prospective study participants could optionally give additional blood draws and questionnaires over an approximately two-month period. Blood samples from the prospective study were shipped frozen or at room temperature prior to DNA extraction. Results the study describes overall, beyond this receptor: How much clinical and demographic metadata was included differed by source and by participant, and the metadata was provided uncurated.

In this chain, TRBV6-2 or TRBV6-3 is recombined with TRBJ2-7; the D gene cannot be named for sure. The sequence came from a woman in her fifties or sixties in a cohort exposed to, infected with or recovered from COVID-19 (not recorded which). Input material: PBMCs or T cells enriched from blood (not recorded which). The CDR3 sequence is CASSKAHFPYLSSYEQYF. The DNA sequence is as follows: TGTGCCAGCAGCAAAGCTCATTTCCCATACCTTAGCTCCTACGAGCAGTACTTC.